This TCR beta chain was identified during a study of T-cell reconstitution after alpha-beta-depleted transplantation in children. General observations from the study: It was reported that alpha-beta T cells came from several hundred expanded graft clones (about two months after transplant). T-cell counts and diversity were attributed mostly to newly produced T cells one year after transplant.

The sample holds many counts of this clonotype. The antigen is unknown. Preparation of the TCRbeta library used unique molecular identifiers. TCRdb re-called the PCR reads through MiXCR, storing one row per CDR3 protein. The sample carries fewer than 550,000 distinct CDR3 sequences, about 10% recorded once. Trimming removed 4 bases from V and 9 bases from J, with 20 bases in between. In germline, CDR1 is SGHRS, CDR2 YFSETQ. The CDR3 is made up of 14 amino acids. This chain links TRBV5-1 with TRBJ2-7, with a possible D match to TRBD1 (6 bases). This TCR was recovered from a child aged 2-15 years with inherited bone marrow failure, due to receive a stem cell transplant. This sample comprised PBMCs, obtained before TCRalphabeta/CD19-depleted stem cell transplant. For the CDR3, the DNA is TGCGCCAGCAGCCTTGGGGACACCAGTGCGGTGCAGTACTTC. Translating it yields CASSLGDTSAVQYF.